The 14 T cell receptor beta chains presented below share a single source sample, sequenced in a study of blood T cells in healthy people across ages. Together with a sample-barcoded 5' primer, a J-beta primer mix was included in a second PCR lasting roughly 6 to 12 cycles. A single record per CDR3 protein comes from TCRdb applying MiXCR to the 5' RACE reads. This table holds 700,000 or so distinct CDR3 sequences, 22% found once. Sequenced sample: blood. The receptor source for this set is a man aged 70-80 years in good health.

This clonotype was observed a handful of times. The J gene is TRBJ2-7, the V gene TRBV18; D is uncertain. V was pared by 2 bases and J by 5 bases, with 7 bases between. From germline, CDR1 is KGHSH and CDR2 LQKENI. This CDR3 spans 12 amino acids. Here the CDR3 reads CASSPRIDEQYF. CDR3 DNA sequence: TGTGCCAGCTCACCAAGGATTGACGAGCAGTACTTC.

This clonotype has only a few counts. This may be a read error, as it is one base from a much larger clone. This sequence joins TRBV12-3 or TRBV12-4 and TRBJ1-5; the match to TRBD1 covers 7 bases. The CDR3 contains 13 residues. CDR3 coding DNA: TGTGTCAGCAGTGGAGGGGGCCTTCAGCCCCAGCATTTT. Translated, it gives CVSSGGGLQPQHF.

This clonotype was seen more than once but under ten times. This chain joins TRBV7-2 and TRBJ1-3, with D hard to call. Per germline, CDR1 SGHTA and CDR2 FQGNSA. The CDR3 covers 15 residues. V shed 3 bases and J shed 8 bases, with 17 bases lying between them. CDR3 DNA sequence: TGTGCCAGCAGCTTGCTTTTCCCCGGAGCAGACACCATATATTTT. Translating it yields CASSLLFPGADTIYF.

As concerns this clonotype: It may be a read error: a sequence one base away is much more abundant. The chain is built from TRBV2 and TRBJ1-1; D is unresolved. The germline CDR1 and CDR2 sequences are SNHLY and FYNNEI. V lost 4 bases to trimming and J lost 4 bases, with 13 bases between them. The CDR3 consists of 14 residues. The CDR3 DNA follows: TGTGCCAGCAGTGCCATACAACGGAGCACTGAAGCTTTCTTT. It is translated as CASSAIQRSTEAFF.

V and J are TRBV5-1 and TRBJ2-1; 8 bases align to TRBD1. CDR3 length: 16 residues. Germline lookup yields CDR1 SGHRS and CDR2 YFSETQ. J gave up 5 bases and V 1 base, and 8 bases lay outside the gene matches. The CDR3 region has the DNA TGCGCCAGCAGCTTGTTACCGGGACAGGATAACAATGAGCAGTTCTTC. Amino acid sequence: CASSLLPGQDNNEQFF.

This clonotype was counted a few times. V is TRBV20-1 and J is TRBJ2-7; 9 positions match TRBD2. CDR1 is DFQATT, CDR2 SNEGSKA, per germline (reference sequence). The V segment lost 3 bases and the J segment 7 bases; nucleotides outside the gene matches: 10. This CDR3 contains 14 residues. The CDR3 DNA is TGCAGTGCTAGGGGGACTAGCCCCCCGTGGGAGCAGTACTTC. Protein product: CSARGTSPPWEQYF.

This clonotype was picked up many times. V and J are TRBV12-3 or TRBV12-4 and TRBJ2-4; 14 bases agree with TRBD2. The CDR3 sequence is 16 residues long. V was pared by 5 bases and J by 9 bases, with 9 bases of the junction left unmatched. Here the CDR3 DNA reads TGTGCCAGCAGTCTAGGGACTAGCGGGGGTTTCGGCATTCAGTACTTC. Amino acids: CASSLGTSGGFGIQYF.

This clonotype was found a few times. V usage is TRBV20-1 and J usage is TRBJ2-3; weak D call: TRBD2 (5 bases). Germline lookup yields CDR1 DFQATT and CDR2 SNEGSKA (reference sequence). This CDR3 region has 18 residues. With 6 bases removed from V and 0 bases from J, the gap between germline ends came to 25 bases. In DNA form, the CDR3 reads TGCAGTGCGGAAGGCCGGGGTAATCAAAAGTCTAGCACAGATACGCAGTATTTT. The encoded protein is CSAEGRGNQKSSTDTQYF.

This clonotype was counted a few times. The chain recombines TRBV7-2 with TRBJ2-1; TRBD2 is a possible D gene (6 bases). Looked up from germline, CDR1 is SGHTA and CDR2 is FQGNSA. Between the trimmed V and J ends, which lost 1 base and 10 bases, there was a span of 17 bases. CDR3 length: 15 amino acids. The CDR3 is CASSLEGTPEREQFF. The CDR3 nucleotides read TGTGCCAGCAGCTTAGAAGGGACTCCCGAGCGCGAGCAGTTCTTC.

CDR3 DNA: TGTGCCAGCAGCCTTCTGGGATCGTCACCCCTCCACTTT. Translation gives CASSLLGSSPLHF. The chain is built from TRBV14 and TRBJ1-6, with no clear D. The V gene lost 4 bases and the J gene lost 10 bases, with 11 bases spanning the gap. CDR1 is SGHDN, CDR2 FVKESK, per germline. The CDR3 spans 13 residues.

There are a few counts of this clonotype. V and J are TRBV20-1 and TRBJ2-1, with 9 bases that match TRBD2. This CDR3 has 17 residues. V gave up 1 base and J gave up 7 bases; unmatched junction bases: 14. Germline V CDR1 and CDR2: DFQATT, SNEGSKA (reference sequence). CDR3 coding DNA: TGCAGTGCTAGAGGGCTCGGGGCGGGAGGGCCAGGAAATGAGCAGTTCTTC. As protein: CSARGLGAGGPGNEQFF.

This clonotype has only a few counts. The DNA for the CDR3 is TGTGCCAGCAGGGACGGACGTAGGGGATCCACTGAAGCTTTCTTT. Its translation is CASRDGRRGSTEAFF. The rearrangement joins TRBV12-3 or TRBV12-4 to TRBJ1-1; D possibly corresponds to TRBD1 (5 bases). The CDR3 is 15 residues long. V lost 6 bases, J lost 4 bases, and 18 bases lay in between.

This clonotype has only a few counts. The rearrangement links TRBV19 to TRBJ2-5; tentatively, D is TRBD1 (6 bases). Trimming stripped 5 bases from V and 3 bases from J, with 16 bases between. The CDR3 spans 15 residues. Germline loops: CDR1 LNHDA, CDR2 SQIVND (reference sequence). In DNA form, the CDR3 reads TGTGCCAGTAGTGTACAGGGATTTGAGGAAGAGACCCAGTACTTC. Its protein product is CASSVQGFEEETQYF.

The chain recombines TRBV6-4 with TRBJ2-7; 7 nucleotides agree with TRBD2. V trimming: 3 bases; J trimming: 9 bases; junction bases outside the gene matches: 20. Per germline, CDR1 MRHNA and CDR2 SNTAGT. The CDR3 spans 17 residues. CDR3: CASSEQFQGLRPSGQYV. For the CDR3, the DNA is TGTGCCAGCAGTGAACAGTTTCAGGGACTCCGACCTAGCGGGCAGTACGTC.